This TCR beta chain was found in a study of CD8 T cells in ankylosing spondylitis. Points from the study as a whole: With a CD8+ phenotype, disease-linked clones were relatively rare in peripheral blood. Some motif variants were previously reported in reactive arthritis synovial fluid and blood.

On this clonotype itself: Its matching antigen is unknown.

The V and J ends lost 2 bases and 4 bases respectively, with 8 bases between them. The CDR3 extends over 13 amino acids. TCRdb re-called the 5' RACE reads through MiXCR, storing one row per CDR3 protein. Altogether 270,000 or so distinct CDR3 sequences are present, 15% to 20% being singletons, with the ten largest covering about a third. The clonotype comes from a male donor with ankylosing spondylitis or in good health (not recorded which). The specimen was blood, either unsorted or a sorted T cell fraction (not recorded which). This chain links TRBV12-3 or TRBV12-4 with TRBJ1-2; D gene uncertain. The CDR3 sequence is CASSLSEPYGYTF. DNA for the CDR3: TGTGCCAGCAGTTTATCCGAACCCTATGGCTACACCTTC.